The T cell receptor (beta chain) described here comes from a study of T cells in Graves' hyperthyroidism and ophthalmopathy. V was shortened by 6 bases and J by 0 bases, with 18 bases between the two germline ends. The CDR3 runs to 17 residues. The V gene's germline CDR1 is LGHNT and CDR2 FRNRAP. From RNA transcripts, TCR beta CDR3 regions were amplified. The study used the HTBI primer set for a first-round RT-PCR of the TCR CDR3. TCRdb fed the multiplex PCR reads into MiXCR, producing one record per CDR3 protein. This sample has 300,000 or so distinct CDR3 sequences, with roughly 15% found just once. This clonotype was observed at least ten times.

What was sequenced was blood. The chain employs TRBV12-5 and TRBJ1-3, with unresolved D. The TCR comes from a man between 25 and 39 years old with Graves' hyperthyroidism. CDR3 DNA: TGTGCTAGTGGGCTAGGGTCGGGGATAGCCTCTGGAAACACCATATATTTT. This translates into CASGLGSGIASGNTIYF.